This T cell receptor beta chain was sequenced for a study of immune heterogeneity within non-small cell lung tumors. The CDR3 consists of 16 residues. Germline V gene data show CDR1 as GTSNPN and CDR2 as SVGIG (reference sequence). Trimming cost V 3 bases and J 1 base, with 18 bases left between them. Bulk tumor genomic DNA was the template, and each sample received around 650 ng. Collection of several biopsies per primary tumor, spaced far apart, took place during surgery. Patients went through curative surgery, and their non-small cell lung cancer was untreated and newly diagnosed. Multiplex PCR employing 32 V and 13 J primers generated amplicons of the TCR beta CDR3. TCRdb analysed the multiplex PCR reads with MiXCR anew, one entry per CDR3 protein. Among 13,000 or so distinct CDR3 sequences, about 22% were seen once, and the ten largest hold approximately 4.6%.

The sequence derives from a man in his fifties or sixties with non-small cell lung cancer. Sequencing was performed on lung tumor tissue. The chain has TRBV30 and TRBJ1-1; D is unclear. The CDR3 is CAWSPVGVSGNTEAFF. For the CDR3, the DNA is TGTGCCTGGAGCCCAGTTGGGGTATCTGGGAACACTGAAGCTTTCTTT. The full variable domain, rest sourced from reference TRBV30 and TRBJ1-1, is SQTIHQWPATLVQPVGSPLSLECTVEGTSNPNLYWYRQAAGRGLQLLFYSVGIGQISSEVPQNLSASRPQDRQFILSSKKLLLSDSGFYLCAWSPVGVSGNTEAFFGQGTRLTVV.